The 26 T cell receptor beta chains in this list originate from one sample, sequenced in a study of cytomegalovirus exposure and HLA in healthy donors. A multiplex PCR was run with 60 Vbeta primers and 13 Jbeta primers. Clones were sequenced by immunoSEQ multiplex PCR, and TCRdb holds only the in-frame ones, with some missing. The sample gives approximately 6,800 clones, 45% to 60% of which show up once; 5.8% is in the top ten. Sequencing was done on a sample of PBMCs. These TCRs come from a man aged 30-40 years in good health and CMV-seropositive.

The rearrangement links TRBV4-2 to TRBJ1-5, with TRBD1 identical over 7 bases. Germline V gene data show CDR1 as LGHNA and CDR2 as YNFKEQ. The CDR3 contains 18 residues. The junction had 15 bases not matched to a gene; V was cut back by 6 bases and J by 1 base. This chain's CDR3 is CASSRIGQGEASNQPQHF. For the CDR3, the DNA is TGTGCCAGCAGTAGAATTGGCCAGGGGGAAGCGAGCAATCAGCCCCAGCATTTT.

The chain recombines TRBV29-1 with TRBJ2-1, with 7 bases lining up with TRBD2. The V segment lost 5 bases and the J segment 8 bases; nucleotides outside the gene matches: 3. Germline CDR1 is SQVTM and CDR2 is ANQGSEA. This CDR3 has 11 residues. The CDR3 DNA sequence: TGCAGCGTTCAACGGGGGGATGAGCAGTTCTTC. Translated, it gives CSVQRGDEQFF.

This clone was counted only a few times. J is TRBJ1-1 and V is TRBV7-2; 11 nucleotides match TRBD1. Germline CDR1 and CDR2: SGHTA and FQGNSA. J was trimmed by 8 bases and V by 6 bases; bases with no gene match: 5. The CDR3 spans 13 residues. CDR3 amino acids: CASRDRGRPEAFF. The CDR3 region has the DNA TGTGCCAGCAGGGACAGGGGGCGACCCGAAGCTTTCTTT.

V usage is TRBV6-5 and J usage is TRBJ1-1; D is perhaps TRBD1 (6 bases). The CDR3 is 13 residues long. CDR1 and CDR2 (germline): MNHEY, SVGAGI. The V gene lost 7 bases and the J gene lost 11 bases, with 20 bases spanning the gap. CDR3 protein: CASTPTGSLGAFF. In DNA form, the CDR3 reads TGTGCCAGCACCCCTACAGGGTCTCTGGGGGCTTTCTTT.

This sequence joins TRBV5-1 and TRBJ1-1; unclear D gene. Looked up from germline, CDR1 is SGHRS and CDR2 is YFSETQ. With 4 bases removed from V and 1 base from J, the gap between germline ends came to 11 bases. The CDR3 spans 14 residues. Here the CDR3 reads CASSLGYRNTEAFF. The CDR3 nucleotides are TGCGCCAGCAGCCTTGGGTACAGGAACACTGAAGCTTTCTTT.

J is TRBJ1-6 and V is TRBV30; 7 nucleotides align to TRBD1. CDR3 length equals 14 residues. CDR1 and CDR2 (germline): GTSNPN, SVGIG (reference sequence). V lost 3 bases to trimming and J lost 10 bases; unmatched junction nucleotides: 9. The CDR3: CAWSRQGVGSPLHF. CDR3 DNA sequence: TGTGCCTGGAGCAGACAGGGAGTAGGGTCACCCCTCCACTTT.

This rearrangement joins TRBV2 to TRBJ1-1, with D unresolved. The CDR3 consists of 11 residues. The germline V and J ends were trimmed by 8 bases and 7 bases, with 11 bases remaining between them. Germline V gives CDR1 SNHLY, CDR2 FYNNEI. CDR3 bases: TGTGCCAGCCTTTACAGTAATGAAGCTTTCTTT. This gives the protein CASLYSNEAFF.

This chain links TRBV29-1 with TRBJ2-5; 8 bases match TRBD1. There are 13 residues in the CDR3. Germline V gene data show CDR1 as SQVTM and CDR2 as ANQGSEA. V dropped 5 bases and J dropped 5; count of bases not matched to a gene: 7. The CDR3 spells CSVTGQGWETQYF. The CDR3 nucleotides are TGCAGCGTTACTGGACAGGGCTGGGAGACCCAGTACTTC.

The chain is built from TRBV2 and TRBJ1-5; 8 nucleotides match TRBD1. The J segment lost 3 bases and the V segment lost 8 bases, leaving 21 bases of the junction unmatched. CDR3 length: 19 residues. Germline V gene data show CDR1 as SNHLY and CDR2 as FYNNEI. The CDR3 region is CASDQQFRGQGDPNQPQHF. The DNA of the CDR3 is TGTGCCAGCGATCAACAGTTCAGGGGGCAGGGGGACCCCAATCAGCCCCAGCATTTT.

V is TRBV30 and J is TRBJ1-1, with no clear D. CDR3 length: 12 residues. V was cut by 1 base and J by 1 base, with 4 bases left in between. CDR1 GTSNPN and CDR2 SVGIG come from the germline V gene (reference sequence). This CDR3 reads CAWSDRNTEAFF. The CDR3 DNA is TGTGCCTGGAGTGACAGGAACACTGAAGCTTTCTTT. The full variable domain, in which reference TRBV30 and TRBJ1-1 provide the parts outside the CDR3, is SQTIHQWPATLVQPVGSPLSLECTVEGTSNPNLYWYRQAAGRGLQLLFYSVGIGQISSEVPQNLSASRPQDRQFILSSKKLLLSDSGFYLCAWSDRNTEAFFGQGTRLTVV.

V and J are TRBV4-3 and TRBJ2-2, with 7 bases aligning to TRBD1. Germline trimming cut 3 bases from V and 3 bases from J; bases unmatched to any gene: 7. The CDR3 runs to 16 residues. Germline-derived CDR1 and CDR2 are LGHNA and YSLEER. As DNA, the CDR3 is TGCGCCAGCAGCCACCTGACAGGGTTGGACACCGGGGAGCTGTTTTTT. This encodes CASSHLTGLDTGELFF.

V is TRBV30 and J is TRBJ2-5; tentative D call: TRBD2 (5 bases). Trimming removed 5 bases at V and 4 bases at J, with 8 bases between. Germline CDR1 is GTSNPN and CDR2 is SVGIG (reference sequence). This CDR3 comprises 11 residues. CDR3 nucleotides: TGTGCCTGGGCCGCGGGAGAGACCCAGTACTTC. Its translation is CAWAAGETQYF. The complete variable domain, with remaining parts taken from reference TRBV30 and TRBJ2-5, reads SQTIHQWPATLVQPVGSPLSLECTVEGTSNPNLYWYRQAAGRGLQLLFYSVGIGQISSEVPQNLSASRPQDRQFILSSKKLLLSDSGFYLCAWAAGETQYFGPGTRLLVL.

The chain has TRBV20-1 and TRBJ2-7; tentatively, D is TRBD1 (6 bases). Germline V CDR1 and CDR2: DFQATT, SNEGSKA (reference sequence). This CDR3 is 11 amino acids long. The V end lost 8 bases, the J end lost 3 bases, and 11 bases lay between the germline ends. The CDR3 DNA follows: TGCAGTTCAGGGGTAGACTACGAGCAGTACTTC. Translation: CSSGVDYEQYF.

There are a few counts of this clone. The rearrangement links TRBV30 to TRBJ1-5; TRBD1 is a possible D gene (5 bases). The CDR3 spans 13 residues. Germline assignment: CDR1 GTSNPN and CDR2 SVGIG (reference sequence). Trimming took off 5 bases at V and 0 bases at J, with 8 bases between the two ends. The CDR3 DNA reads TGTGCCTGGGGGGCCGATAGCAATCAGCCCCAGCATTTT. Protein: CAWGADSNQPQHF.

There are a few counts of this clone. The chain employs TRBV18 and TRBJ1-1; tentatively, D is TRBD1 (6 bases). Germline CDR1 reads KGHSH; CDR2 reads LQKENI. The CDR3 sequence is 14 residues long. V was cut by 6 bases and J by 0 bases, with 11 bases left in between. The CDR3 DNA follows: TGTGCCAGCTCTCCGGACAGCATGAACACTGAAGCTTTCTTT. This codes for CASSPDSMNTEAFF.

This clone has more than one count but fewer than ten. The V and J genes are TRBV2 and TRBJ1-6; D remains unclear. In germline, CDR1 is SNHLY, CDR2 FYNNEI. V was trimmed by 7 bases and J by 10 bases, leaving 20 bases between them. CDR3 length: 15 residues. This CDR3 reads CASISQRGMGSPLHF. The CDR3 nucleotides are TGTGCCAGCATCTCCCAGAGAGGGATGGGCTCACCCCTCCACTTT.

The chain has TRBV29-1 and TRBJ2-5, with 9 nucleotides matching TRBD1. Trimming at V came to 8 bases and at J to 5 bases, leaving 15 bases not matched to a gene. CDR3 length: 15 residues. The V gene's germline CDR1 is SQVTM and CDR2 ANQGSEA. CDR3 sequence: CSTWTGAPFRETQYF. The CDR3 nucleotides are TGCAGCACCTGGACAGGGGCGCCCTTCCGGGAGACCCAGTACTTC.

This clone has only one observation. CDR3 region: CASSFPDRGSEQYF. As DNA, the CDR3 is TGCGCCAGCAGCTTTCCGGACAGGGGTAGCGAGCAGTACTTC. The genes are TRBV5-1 and TRBJ2-7; 9 bases are shared with TRBD1. Unmatched junction bases numbered 6, after V lost 2 bases and J lost 6 bases. The CDR3 sequence is 14 residues long. Germline-derived CDR1 and CDR2 are SGHRS and YFSETQ.

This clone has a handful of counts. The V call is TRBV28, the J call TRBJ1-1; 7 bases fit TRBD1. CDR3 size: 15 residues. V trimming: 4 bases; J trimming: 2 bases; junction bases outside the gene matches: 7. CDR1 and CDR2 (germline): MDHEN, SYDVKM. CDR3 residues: CASSSPWTGNTEAFF. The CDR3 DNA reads TGTGCCAGCAGTTCCCCGTGGACAGGAAACACTGAAGCTTTCTTT.

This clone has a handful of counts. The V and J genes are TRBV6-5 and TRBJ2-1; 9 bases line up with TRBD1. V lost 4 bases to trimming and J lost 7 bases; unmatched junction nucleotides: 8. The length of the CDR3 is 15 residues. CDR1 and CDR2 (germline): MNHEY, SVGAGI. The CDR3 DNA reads TGTGCCAGCAGTTCTGACAGGGGGAAGGGGAATGAGCAGTTCTTC. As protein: CASSSDRGKGNEQFF.

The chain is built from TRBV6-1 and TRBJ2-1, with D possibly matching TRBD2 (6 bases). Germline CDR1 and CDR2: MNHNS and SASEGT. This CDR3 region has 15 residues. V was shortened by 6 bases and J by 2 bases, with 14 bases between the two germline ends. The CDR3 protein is CASRGPSEPYNEQFF. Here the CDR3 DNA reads TGTGCCAGCAGAGGTCCTAGCGAGCCCTACAATGAGCAGTTCTTC.

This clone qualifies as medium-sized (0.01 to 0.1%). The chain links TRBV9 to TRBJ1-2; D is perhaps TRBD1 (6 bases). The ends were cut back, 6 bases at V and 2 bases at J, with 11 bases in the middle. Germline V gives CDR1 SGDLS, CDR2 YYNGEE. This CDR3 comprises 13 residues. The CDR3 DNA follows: TGTGCCAGCACCCTCGGGACAAACTATGGCTACACCTTC. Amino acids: CASTLGTNYGYTF.

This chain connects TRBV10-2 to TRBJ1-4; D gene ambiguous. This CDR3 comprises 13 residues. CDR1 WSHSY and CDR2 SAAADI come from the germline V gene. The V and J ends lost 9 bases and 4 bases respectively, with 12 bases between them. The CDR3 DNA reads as TGCGCCAGTCGACAAGTATTTAATGAAAAACTGTTTTTT. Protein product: CASRQVFNEKLFF.

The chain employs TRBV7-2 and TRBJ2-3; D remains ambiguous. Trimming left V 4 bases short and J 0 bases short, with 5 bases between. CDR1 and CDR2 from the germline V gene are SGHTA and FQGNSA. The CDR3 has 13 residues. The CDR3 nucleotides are TGTGCCAGCAGCTATATTAGCACAGATACGCAGTATTTT. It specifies CASSYISTDTQYF.

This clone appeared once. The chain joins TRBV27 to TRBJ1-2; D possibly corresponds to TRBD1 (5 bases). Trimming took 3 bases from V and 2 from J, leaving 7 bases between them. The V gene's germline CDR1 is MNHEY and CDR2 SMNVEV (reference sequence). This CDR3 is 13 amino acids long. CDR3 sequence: CASSFRGNYGYTF. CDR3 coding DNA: TGTGCCAGCAGTTTCCGGGGGAACTATGGCTACACCTTC.

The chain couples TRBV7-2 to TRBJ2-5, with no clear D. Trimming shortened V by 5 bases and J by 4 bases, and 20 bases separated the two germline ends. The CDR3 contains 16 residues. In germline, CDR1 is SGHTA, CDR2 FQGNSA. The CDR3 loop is CASSPGISTYLETQYF. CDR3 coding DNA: TGTGCCAGCAGCCCAGGTATCTCGACATACTTAGAGACCCAGTACTTC.